This T cell receptor (beta chain) was sequenced in a study of beta chain features in type 1 diabetes. Study-level information: Patient and healthy donor groups were alike in age, gender and cell yields.

Since all of the isolated RNA was reverse transcribed, expressed TCRB transcripts were what got sequenced. The repertoire was sequenced with immunoSEQ multiplex PCR; TCRdb's copy has only in-frame clones and lacks some. The sample includes around 290,000 clones, 7% to 9% seen only once; the top ten take roughly 0.94%. Germline CDR1 is MNHNY and CDR2 is SVGAGI (reference sequence). The junction had 3 bases not matched to a gene; V was cut back by 6 bases and J by 0 bases. The CDR3 is made up of 14 amino acids. Findings and caveats of the study: In these data, an HLA type influence on TCRB rearrangement remained unresolved.

The sample holds many counts of this clone. Its antigen remains unidentified. Other DNA sequences in this sample translate to the same CDR3. Staining for CD45RO/CCR7/CD25/CD127/CD95/CD27 allowed sorting of CD4+ naive, central memory, regulatory and stem cell-like memory cells. This chain joins TRBV6-6 and TRBJ2-7; 9 bases fit TRBD1. This TCR was recovered from a woman in her late teens or twenties in good health. Sequencing input: central memory CD4+ T cells from blood. The CDR3 loop reads CASRTGGSSYEQYF. In DNA form, the CDR3 reads TGTGCCAGCAGGACAGGGGGTTCCTCCTACGAGCAGTACTTC.